These 31 T cell receptor beta chains came from one sample sequenced in a study of shared clonotypes between healthy human individuals. Sequenced by immunoSEQ multiplex PCR; TCRdb stores in-frame clones only, minus some. This sample carries about 1 million clones, 65% to 75% of them seen once, and the ten largest clones take about 1.5%. Sequenced material: memory CD4+ T cells sorted from blood. Subset specified: CD45RA-negative fraction. Source of these receptors: a man aged 18 to 30 in good health.

The chain recombines TRBV5-1 with TRBJ1-1; unclear D gene. V lost 0 bases and J 4 bases, leaving 10 bases between the germline ends. Germline lookup yields CDR1 SGHRS and CDR2 YFSETQ. This CDR3 comprises 14 residues. The CDR3 reads CASSLVPGTTEAFF. CDR3 DNA: TGCGCCAGCAGCTTGGTCCCAGGCACCACTGAAGCTTTCTTT.

The V and J genes are TRBV7-6 and TRBJ1-2, with D unclear. The CDR3 has 14 amino acids. Trimming removed 3 bases at V and 0 bases at J, with 8 bases between. Germline CDR1 reads SGHVS; CDR2 reads FNYEAQ. CDR3 sequence reads: CASSFSGSNYGYTF. CDR3 DNA: TGTGCCAGCAGCTTTAGTGGCTCTAACTATGGCTACACCTTC. Together with reference TRBV7-6 and TRBJ1-2, the CDR3 gives the full variable domain: GAGVSQSPRYKVTKRGQDVALRCDPISGHVSLYWYRQALGQGPEFLTYFNYEAQQDKSGLPNDRFSAERPEGSISTLTIQRTEQRDSAMYRCASSFSGSNYGYTFGSGTRLTVV.

The chain couples TRBV5-6 to TRBJ2-3; weak D call: TRBD1 (6 bases). V gave up 1 base and J gave up 5 bases, with 17 bases separating them. The CDR3 runs 16 residues. Germline V CDR1 and CDR2: SGHDT, YYEEEE. CDR3 sequence reads: CASSLWAKQGIDTQYF. As DNA, the CDR3 is TGTGCCAGCAGCTTGTGGGCTAAACAGGGAATAGATACGCAGTATTTT.

V and J are TRBV2 and TRBJ2-2, with D unresolved. Germline V gene sequence: CDR1 SNHLY, CDR2 FYNNEI. The CDR3 is made up of 14 amino acids. V was trimmed by 2 bases and J by 6 bases, leaving 10 bases between them. The CDR3 protein is CASSEHGSAGELFF. The DNA of the CDR3 is TGTGCCAGCAGTGAACACGGGTCGGCCGGGGAGCTGTTTTTT.

This sequence joins TRBV6-5 and TRBJ2-7; weak D call: TRBD2 (6 bases). The CDR3 covers 13 residues. Deletions cut 2 bases from V and 5 bases from J, with 10 bases between. Germline-derived CDR1 and CDR2 are MNHEY and SVGAGI. CDR3 sequence (DNA): TGTGCCAGCAGTTACCGCGCGGGACACGAGCAGTACTTC. Translated: CASSYRAGHEQYF.

V gene TRBV5-1 combines with J gene TRBJ1-2; no definite D call. V was cut by 0 bases and J by 4 bases, with 13 bases left in between. Germline CDR1 is SGHRS and CDR2 is YFSETQ. This CDR3 comprises 15 residues. Written as DNA, the CDR3 is TGCGCCAGCAGCTTGGGAGCTTCGACCGGCTATGGCTACACCTTC. Encoded protein: CASSLGASTGYGYTF.

The chain is built from TRBV28 and TRBJ1-5, with 7 bases fitting TRBD1. Looked up from germline, CDR1 is MDHEN and CDR2 is SYDVKM. This CDR3 is built from 16 residues. V lost 5 bases, J lost 6 bases, and 13 bases stayed unmatched. For the CDR3, the DNA is TGTGCCAGCAGTCCCACCCAGAGACAGGGATTTCAGCCCCAGCATTTT. Translating gives CASSPTQRQGFQPQHF.

This chain connects TRBV27 to TRBJ1-2; no definite D call. Trimming shortened V by 3 bases and J by 4 bases, and 9 bases separated the two germline ends. The CDR3 is 13 amino acids. Per germline, CDR1 MNHEY and CDR2 SMNVEV (reference sequence). CDR3 coding DNA: TGTGCCAGCAGTTTTGCGCAGGCCTATGGCTACACCTTC. This encodes CASSFAQAYGYTF.

This clone occurred once. The rearrangement links TRBV2 to TRBJ1-2; D is undetermined. Germline values: CDR1 SNHLY, CDR2 FYNNEI. V was pared by 7 bases and J by 4 bases, with 13 bases between. The CDR3 consists of 13 residues. DNA of the CDR3: TGTGCCAGCAAGCTGACCATTAGCTATGGCTACACCTTC. As protein: CASKLTISYGYTF.

The chain employs TRBV11-2 and TRBJ1-4; D unclear. Trimming removed 2 bases at V and 8 bases at J, with 9 bases between. The germline gives CDR1 SGHAT, CDR2 FQNNGV. The CDR3 is 13 amino acids. This chain's CDR3 is CASSLYAGEKLFF. The CDR3 bases are TGTGCCAGCAGCTTATATGCGGGCGAAAAACTGTTTTTT.

This clone was seen only once. J is TRBJ2-3 and V is TRBV11-1; D gene uncertain. The CDR3 is made up of 13 amino acids. Trimming removed 4 bases from V and 3 bases from J, with 8 bases in between. Germline V gene sequence: CDR1 SGHAT, CDR2 FQDESV (reference sequence). The DNA for the CDR3 is TGTGCCAGCAGCTCGGACCATACAGATACGCAGTATTTT. Translation gives CASSSDHTDTQYF.

This chain uses TRBV6-1 with TRBJ2-5; D could derive from TRBD1 or TRBD2 (6 bases each). Germline values: CDR1 MNHNS, CDR2 SASEGT. Trimming removed 7 bases at V and 5 bases at J, with 11 bases between. The CDR3 has 12 residues. The CDR3 here is CASTGGRETQYF. The CDR3, as DNA: TGTGCCAGCACTGGGGGGCGGGAGACCCAGTACTTC.

The chain joins TRBV27 to TRBJ2-1; TRBD2 aligns across 11 bases. The length of the CDR3 is 15 residues. Per germline, CDR1 MNHEY and CDR2 SMNVEV (reference sequence). With 6 bases clipped from V and 5 bases from J, the junction kept 6 bases outside the gene matches. The CDR3 region is CASRRTSGRDNEQFF. DNA of the CDR3: TGTGCCAGCAGGAGGACTAGCGGGCGAGACAATGAGCAGTTCTTC.

The J gene is TRBJ2-1, the V gene TRBV5-1, with D maybe TRBD1 (5 bases). Germline V gene sequence: CDR1 SGHRS, CDR2 YFSETQ. V was shortened by 2 bases and J by 12 bases, with 12 bases between the two germline ends. This CDR3 has 12 amino acids. CDR3 loop: CASSFDSLVQFF. The CDR3 nucleotides read TGCGCCAGCAGCTTCGACAGCCTGGTGCAGTTCTTC.

In regard to this clone: Different DNA sequences within this sample yield the same CDR3. The V call is TRBV30, the J call TRBJ2-2, with D unresolved. Germline V lookup: CDR1 GTSNPN, CDR2 SVGIG (reference sequence). Trimming took off 0 bases at V and 0 bases at J, with 2 bases between the two ends. This CDR3 is built from 13 residues. CDR3 nucleotide sequence: TGTGCCTGGAGTGTATCGAACACCGGGGAGCTGTTTTTT. Amino acids: CAWSVSNTGELFF.

The V call is TRBV15, the J call TRBJ2-5, with 8 bases fitting TRBD2. Germline V CDR1 and CDR2: LNHNV, YYDKDF (reference sequence). CDR3 length: 16 residues. V shed 0 bases, J shed 0 bases, and the junction held 3 bases outside the gene matches. CDR3 in DNA: TGTGCCACCAGCAGAGATAACGGGAGGGACCAAGAGACCCAGTACTTC. The encoded protein is CATSRDNGRDQETQYF.

The V call is TRBV29-1, the J call TRBJ2-3; 8 nucleotides agree with TRBD1. Per germline, CDR1 SQVTM and CDR2 ANQGSEA. The CDR3 totals 14 residues. The ends lost 4 bases at V and 2 bases at J; junction bases unmatched: 5. The CDR3 DNA is TGCAGCGTTGCCCGGACAGGGCTCACAGATACGCAGTATTTT. This codes for CSVARTGLTDTQYF.

Comment on this clone: Other DNA variants within this sample encode the same CDR3. The J gene is TRBJ1-2, the V gene TRBV7-8; no firm D call. V lost 0 bases and J lost 0, with 8 bases in between. The CDR3 is made up of 15 amino acids. CDR1 and CDR2 from the germline V gene are SGHVS and FQNEAQ. CDR3 coding DNA: TGTGCCAGCAGCTTAGCTGCCGGTTCTAACTATGGCTACACCTTC. Encoded protein: CASSLAAGSNYGYTF.

The rearrangement uses TRBV28 and TRBJ1-4, with D perhaps TRBD1 (6 bases). CDR1 is MDHEN, CDR2 SYDVKM, per germline. Trimming pared 1 base from V and 7 bases from J, leaving 16 bases between. The CDR3 contains 16 residues. The CDR3 loop reads CASSLSTGKGSEKLFF. DNA for the CDR3: TGTGCCAGCAGTTTATCCACAGGGAAGGGGAGTGAAAAACTGTTTTTT.

The rearrangement joins TRBV28 to TRBJ2-7; the match to TRBD2 covers 8 bases. In germline, CDR1 is MDHEN, CDR2 SYDVKM. The CDR3 length is 15 residues. J lost 3 bases, V lost 4 bases, and 8 bases had no gene match. Here the CDR3 reads CASSSVGLGDYEQYF. The DNA of the CDR3 is TGTGCCAGCAGTTCGGTGGGACTAGGGGACTACGAGCAGTACTTC. Together with reference TRBV28 and TRBJ2-7, the CDR3 gives the full variable domain: DVKVTQSSRYLVKRTGEKVFLECVQDMDHENMFWYRQDPGLGLRLIYFSYDVKMKEKGDIPEGYSVSREKKERFSLILESASTNQTSMYLCASSSVGLGDYEQYFGPGTRLTVT.

V gene TRBV18 combines with J gene TRBJ2-2; no clear D gene. The V and J ends lost 6 bases and 7 bases respectively, with 9 bases between them. This CDR3 region has 12 residues. Germline CDR1 and CDR2: KGHSH and LQKENI. Written as DNA, the CDR3 is TGTGCCAGCTCCCGAATTGGCGGGGAGCTGTTTTTT. Translation gives CASSRIGGELFF.

The chain combines TRBV7-2 with TRBJ2-3; 9 nucleotides align to TRBD2. This CDR3 has 15 amino acids. Germline assignment: CDR1 SGHTA and CDR2 FQGNSA. V lost 6 bases to trimming and J lost 8 bases; unmatched junction nucleotides: 12. The CDR3 region has the DNA TGTGCCAGCAGACCCGGGACTAGCCAGCAGGGTACGCAGTATTTT. Its protein product is CASRPGTSQQGTQYF.

The rearrangement uses TRBV10-1 and TRBJ2-7, with TRBD1 matching 7 bases. Germline CDR1 reads WNHNN; CDR2 reads SYGVQD (reference sequence). The CDR3 extends over 13 amino acids. J was trimmed by 0 bases and V by 4 bases; bases with no gene match: 0. CDR3 DNA sequence: TGCGCCAGCAGTGCAGGGGGCTCCTACGAGCAGTACTTC. As protein: CASSAGGSYEQYF.

The CDR3 here is CAWRVWGTDTQYF. CDR3 nucleotide sequence: TGTGCCTGGAGGGTTTGGGGCACAGATACGCAGTATTTT. The rearrangement joins TRBV30 to TRBJ2-3; D unclear. V was cut by 3 bases and J by 1 base, with 8 bases left in between. The CDR3 extends over 13 amino acids. The germline CDR1 and CDR2 sequences are GTSNPN and SVGIG (reference sequence).

This rearrangement joins TRBV2 to TRBJ1-5, with a weak D call TRBD1 (5 bases). The CDR3 extends over 14 amino acids. Trimming removed 6 bases from V and 4 bases from J, with 13 bases in between. Germline CDR1 and CDR2: SNHLY and FYNNEI. This CDR3 is CASRRDGNNQPQHF. Here the CDR3 DNA reads TGTGCCAGCAGAAGGGACGGGAATAATCAGCCCCAGCATTTT.

This sequence joins TRBV10-3 and TRBJ1-2; 7 bases are a match to TRBD1. The germline V gene has CDR1 ENHRY and CDR2 SYGVKD. The J segment lost 4 bases and the V segment lost 2 bases, leaving 4 bases of the junction unmatched. The CDR3 contains 14 residues. In nucleotides, the CDR3 is TGTGCCATCAGTGAGACAGGGGAAGGCTATGGCTACACCTTC. It codes for CAISETGEGYGYTF.

J is TRBJ1-5 and V is TRBV7-9; 7 bases are shared with TRBD1. The germline gives CDR1 SEHNR, CDR2 FQNEAQ (reference sequence). With 11 bases clipped from V and 3 bases from J, the junction kept 7 bases outside the gene matches. The CDR3 spans 13 residues. CDR3 loop: CAVQGMNNQPQHF. CDR3 nucleotides: TGTGCCGTACAGGGGATGAACAATCAGCCCCAGCATTTT.

This clone has just one count. V gene TRBV7-9 combines with J gene TRBJ1-4; tentatively, D is TRBD1 (6 bases). CDR1 is SEHNR, CDR2 FQNEAQ, per germline (reference sequence). The CDR3 covers 13 residues. Between the trimmed V and J ends, which lost 4 bases and 8 bases, there was a span of 11 bases. This CDR3 is CASSSTGGEKLFF. CDR3 sequence (DNA): TGTGCCAGCAGCTCCACCGGGGGCGAAAAACTGTTTTTT.

This chain joins TRBV4-1 and TRBJ2-2, with 10 positions matching TRBD2. CDR1 and CDR2 (germline): MGHRA, YSYEKL. V lost 1 base and J lost 7; bases outside the gene matches: 6. This CDR3 contains 16 residues. This chain's CDR3 is CASSQVSSGGLGELFF. For the CDR3, the DNA is TGCGCCAGCAGCCAAGTCTCTAGCGGGGGACTCGGGGAGCTGTTTTTT.

The chain joins TRBV13 to TRBJ1-3, with D unclear. Trimming took 8 bases from V and 1 from J, leaving 12 bases between them. This CDR3 is built from 14 residues. The germline V gene encodes CDR1 PRHDT and CDR2 FYEKMQ (reference sequence). This CDR3 is CASLQTFSGNTIYF. The CDR3 coding sequence is TGTGCCAGCTTACAAACGTTTTCTGGAAACACCATATATTTT.

This chain links TRBV19 with TRBJ2-5, with D possibly matching TRBD2 (5 bases). There are 14 residues in the CDR3. V lost 3 bases to trimming and J lost 0 bases, with 8 bases between them. Germline assignment: CDR1 LNHDA and CDR2 SQIVND (reference sequence). The CDR3: CASSIGRNQETQYF. The CDR3 bases are TGTGCCAGTAGTATTGGGAGAAACCAAGAGACCCAGTACTTC.